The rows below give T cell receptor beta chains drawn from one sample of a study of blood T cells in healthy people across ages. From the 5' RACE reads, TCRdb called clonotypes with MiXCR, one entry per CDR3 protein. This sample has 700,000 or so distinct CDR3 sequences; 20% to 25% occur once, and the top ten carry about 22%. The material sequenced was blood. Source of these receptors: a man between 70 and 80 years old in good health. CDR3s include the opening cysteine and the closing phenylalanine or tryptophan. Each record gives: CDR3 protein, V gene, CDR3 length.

CDR3aa: CASSPGLIANYGYTF; v_gene: TRBV7-2; len: 15
CDR3aa: CASSYGLPYEQYF; v_gene: TRBV6-5; len: 13
CDR3aa: CASTPDGIEAFF; v_gene: TRBV28; len: 12
CDR3aa: CASSFFGGGLNEQFF; v_gene: TRBV12-3/TRBV12-4; len: 15
CDR3aa: CASSSMTSGGYNEQFF; v_gene: TRBV5-1; len: 16
CDR3aa: CASSLAGWGNTEAFF; v_gene: TRBV7-8; len: 15
CDR3aa: CAISGDRGNDYNEQFF; v_gene: TRBV10-3; len: 16
CDR3aa: CASSLVLDASDTQYF; v_gene: TRBV13; len: 15
CDR3aa: CSARVGQAGTDTQYF; v_gene: TRBV20-1; len: 15
CDR3aa: CAISGSDAGPLTQYF; v_gene: TRBV10-3; len: 15
CDR3aa: CASSKPPGLAPYQETQYF; v_gene: TRBV21-1; len: 18
CDR3aa: CASSVGGLAGEGDNEQFF; v_gene: TRBV9; len: 18
CDR3aa: CAISEQGQGYNSPLHF; v_gene: TRBV10-3; len: 16
CDR3aa: CASSPAGTGVYGYTF; v_gene: TRBV6-2/TRBV6-3; len: 15
CDR3aa: CASRYRDSYGYTF; v_gene: TRBV28; len: 13
CDR3aa: CASQGRGVHTDTQYF; v_gene: TRBV12-3/TRBV12-4; len: 15
CDR3aa: CSGYRQGGYGYTF; v_gene: TRBV29-1; len: 13
CDR3aa: CASSKVRVLLQPQHF; v_gene: TRBV7-2; len: 15
CDR3aa: CSARGLDRNYGYTF; v_gene: TRBV20-1; len: 14
CDR3aa: CASSLDGDEQFF; v_gene: TRBV5-1; len: 12
CDR3aa: CASTSGLAGYEQYF; v_gene: TRBV6-5; len: 14
CDR3aa: CSVLRSLGRNQETQYF; v_gene: TRBV29-1; len: 16
CDR3aa: CATRPGQGFNEQFF; v_gene: TRBV5-1; len: 14
CDR3aa: CATSAQGPEKLFF; v_gene: TRBV15; len: 13
CDR3aa: CSARDSRRNTDTQYF; v_gene: TRBV20-1; len: 15
CDR3aa: CASSDLTTNEKLFF; v_gene: TRBV27; len: 14
CDR3aa: CASSQDLEDRGGGYTF; v_gene: TRBV14; len: 16
CDR3aa: CASRLGNNEKLFF; v_gene: TRBV14; len: 13
CDR3aa: CATSDGQANTEAFF; v_gene: TRBV24-1; len: 14
CDR3aa: CASKLGKGADVQYF; v_gene: TRBV12-3/TRBV12-4; len: 14
CDR3aa: CASSQDWSPSVGNEQFF; v_gene: TRBV4-3; len: 17
CDR3aa: CASSYAGDRDNEQFF; v_gene: TRBV6-5; len: 15
CDR3aa: CASSPQDHPGRGYTF; v_gene: TRBV18; len: 15
CDR3aa: CATSDSYRETQYF; v_gene: TRBV24-1; len: 13
CDR3aa: CASSLVADTDTQYF; v_gene: TRBV7-9; len: 14
CDR3aa: CASSDSNTEAFF; v_gene: TRBV7-9; len: 12
CDR3aa: CSVVGRVMDTQYF; v_gene: TRBV29-1; len: 13
CDR3aa: CASKVGGKNTEAFF; v_gene: TRBV25-1; len: 14
CDR3aa: CASSQALEGSNEQFF; v_gene: TRBV3-1; len: 15
CDR3aa: CASSVAGRQETQYF; v_gene: TRBV19; len: 14
CDR3aa: CASSGTSGTEQFF; v_gene: TRBV7-3; len: 13
CDR3aa: CASRSTAPYGYTF; v_gene: TRBV28; len: 13